The 27 T cell receptor beta chains given below trace back to one sample, sequenced in a study of molecular identifiers for immune sequencing clone quantification. TCRdb analysed the PCR reads with MiXCR anew, one entry per CDR3 protein. The sample comprises about 500,000 distinct CDR3 sequences, about a fifth of which are singletons, and 0.7% to 0.95% rests with the top ten. Sequenced sample: naive CD8+ T cells from blood, with Jurkat cell RNA spiked in. Documented subset: FACS-sorted CD8+CD4-CCR7+CD45RA+ naive T cells. The origin of the receptors is a human donor in good health. Some libraries in this study had Jurkat cell RNA spiked in.

This chain joins TRBV12-5 and TRBJ2-1; TRBD1 aligns across 10 bases. CDR3 size: 15 residues. The germline V gene has CDR1 LGHNT and CDR2 FRNRAP. J lost 6 bases, V lost 4 bases, and 6 bases had no gene match. CDR3 coding DNA: TGTGCTAGTGGTTACACCGGGACAGGGGTCAATGAGCAGTTCTTC. It is translated as CASGYTGTGVNEQFF.

This rearrangement joins TRBV3-1 to TRBJ2-6; D is possibly TRBD1 (6 bases). This CDR3 comprises 16 residues. Trimming cost V 3 bases and J 2 bases, with 11 bases left between them. The germline V gene has CDR1 LGHDT and CDR2 YNNKEL (reference sequence). CDR3 sequence: CASSHYEGAGANVLTF. The CDR3 region has the DNA TGTGCCAGCAGCCATTACGAGGGGGCTGGGGCCAACGTCCTGACTTTC.

This clonotype was counted a few times. Since a much larger clone is just one base distant, this may be a read error. This chain connects TRBV28 to TRBJ2-5, with D hard to call. Germline CDR1 is MDHEN and CDR2 is SYDVKM. V lost 8 bases and J lost 9, with 22 bases in between. This CDR3 is built from 14 residues. The CDR3 reads CASCPSRYSAAQYF. The DNA of the CDR3 is TGTGCCAGCTGCCCAAGTCGGTACAGTGCGGCCCAGTACTTC.

The chain has TRBV7-9 and TRBJ1-2; D ambiguous. Germline V CDR1 and CDR2: SEHNR, FQNEAQ (reference sequence). Trimming pared 2 bases from V and 1 base from J, leaving 5 bases between. The CDR3 is 13 residues long. DNA for the CDR3: TGTGCCAGCAGCTTATATGATAACTATGGCTACACCTTC. It is translated as CASSLYDNYGYTF.

In its sample, this clonotype was seen many times. The rearrangement joins TRBV9 to TRBJ2-4; no clear D gene. Germline CDR1 SGDLS, CDR2 YYNGEE. The CDR3 spans 12 residues. Trimming cost V 8 bases and J 6 bases, with 12 bases left between them. CDR3 sequence: CASPRRRNIQYF. The CDR3 DNA follows: TGTGCCAGTCCAAGACGGAGAAACATTCAGTACTTC.

This clonotype was detected many times. The chain carries TRBV10-3 and TRBJ2-3; D not certain. Germline V lookup: CDR1 ENHRY, CDR2 SYGVKD. Trimming cost V 10 bases and J 11 bases, with 10 bases left between them. The CDR3 extends over 9 amino acids. In nucleotides, the CDR3 is TGTGCCACCGTTGGTCGGCAGTATTTT. Amino acid sequence: CATVGRQYF.

Remarks on this clonotype: This CDR3 is missing its conserved last phenylalanine or tryptophan, likely due to a read error. The chain employs TRBV4-1 and TRBJ2-1; 9 nucleotides align to TRBD2. Germline values: CDR1 MGHRA, CDR2 YSYEKL. CDR3 length equals 17 residues. V shed 0 bases, J shed 6 bases, and the junction held 9 bases outside the gene matches. Written as DNA, the CDR3 is TGCGCCAGCAGCCAAGATCGGGTTAGCGGGGGCATCAATGAGCAGTTCCTC. This sequence encodes CASSQDRVSGGINEQFL.

The chain combines TRBV27 with TRBJ2-7, with D maybe TRBD1 (5 bases). This CDR3 has 12 residues. The V end lost 6 bases, the J end lost 5 bases, and 11 bases lay between the germline ends. CDR1 is MNHEY, CDR2 SMNVEV, per germline (reference sequence). CDR3 bases: TGTGCCAGCAGGTCAGGGTCCCACGAGCAGTACTTC. This translates into CASRSGSHEQYF.

This clonotype has only one observation. A much more abundant neighbour one base away suggests this may be a read error. V and J are TRBV4-3 and TRBJ2-7; D gene uncertain. Per the germline V gene, CDR1 is LGHNA and CDR2 is YSLEER. The germline V and J ends were trimmed by 1 base and 5 bases, with 15 bases remaining between them. The CDR3 runs 15 residues. CDR3: CASSQVRKGNDEQYF. The CDR3 DNA reads as TGCGCCAGCAGCCAAGTCAGGAAAGGGAACGACGAGCAGTACTTC.

This clonotype was observed a few times. The chain uses TRBV4-1 and TRBJ2-1; D gene uncertain. This CDR3 has 14 amino acids. With 1 base removed from V and 4 bases from J, the gap between germline ends came to 8 bases. CDR1 is MGHRA and CDR2 is YSYEKL in the germline V gene. CDR3 DNA: TGCGCCAGCAGCCAAGGCAGGCCGTACAATGAGCAGTTCTTC. This codes for CASSQGRPYNEQFF.

This clonotype showed up many times. V usage is TRBV7-9 and J usage is TRBJ2-3; 12 nucleotides agree with TRBD2. From germline, CDR1 is SEHNR and CDR2 FQNEAQ (reference sequence). CDR3 length: 18 residues. The junction had 13 bases not matched to a gene; V was cut back by 3 bases and J by 6 bases. The CDR3 sequence: CASSLAIRTSGTSDTQYF. CDR3 coding DNA: TGTGCCAGCAGCTTGGCAATCAGGACTAGCGGGACATCCGATACGCAGTATTTT.

This clonotype turned up a few times. The chain links TRBV4-3 to TRBJ1-2, with D perhaps TRBD1 (6 bases). Looked up from germline, CDR1 is LGHNA and CDR2 is YSLEER. The CDR3 is 16 amino acids. V shed 0 bases and J shed 4 bases, with 15 bases lying between them. CDR3 nucleotide sequence: TGCGCCAGCAGCCAAGAAAGGGGGTTTTCGGGCTATGGCTACACCTTC. Encoded protein: CASSQERGFSGYGYTF.

Of note for this clonotype: This may be a read error, as it is one base from a much larger clone. V and J are TRBV9 and TRBJ1-5; D is uncertain. This CDR3 is 18 amino acids long. Trimming took 2 bases from V and 0 from J, leaving 18 bases between them. From germline, CDR1 is SGDLS and CDR2 YYNGEE. The CDR3: CASSVSLPTKNSNQPQHF. The CDR3 DNA reads TGTGCCAGCAGCGTTAGTCTGCCCACAAAAAATAGCAATCAGCCCCAGCATTTT.

This clonotype was seen more than once but under ten times. The chain is built from TRBV6-5 and TRBJ2-2; unclear D gene. This CDR3 has 15 amino acids. V gave up 7 bases and J gave up 1 base, with 13 bases separating them. Germline V CDR1 and CDR2: MNHEY, SVGAGI. The CDR3 DNA sequence: TGTGCCAGCACCGACTGGCCGATGAACACCGGGGAGCTGTTTTTT. Its protein product is CASTDWPMNTGELFF.

This clonotype has at least ten counts. This rearrangement joins TRBV7-2 to TRBJ2-7; 10 bases align to TRBD1. Germline V gene data show CDR1 as SGHTA and CDR2 as FQGNSA. The CDR3 has 15 amino acids. Germline trimming cut 2 bases from V and 3 bases from J; bases unmatched to any gene: 4. The CDR3 DNA reads TGTGCCAGCAGCTTACCGGGACAGGGGTACTACGAGCAGTACTTC. This translates into CASSLPGQGYYEQYF.

This chain links TRBV7-9 with TRBJ2-7; 8 nucleotides agree with TRBD2. Germline lookup yields CDR1 SEHNR and CDR2 FQNEAQ (reference sequence). The CDR3 has 16 amino acids. The V and J ends lost 1 base and 6 bases, in that order; junction bases with no gene match: 11. CDR3 in DNA: TGTGCCAGCAGCTTAGTAGGCAGCGGGAGTCCCTCCGAGCAGTACTTC. Amino acid sequence: CASSLVGSGSPSEQYF.

The chain uses TRBV4-1 and TRBJ1-1; 7 nucleotides agree with TRBD1. This CDR3 contains 17 residues. V was clipped by 2 bases and J by 0 bases; unmatched bases: 9. Germline V lookup: CDR1 MGHRA, CDR2 YSYEKL. CDR3 sequence: CASSQPGQEVMNTEAFF. CDR3 nucleotides: TGCGCCAGCAGCCAACCTGGACAGGAGGTCATGAACACTGAAGCTTTCTTT.

Ten or more counts support this clonotype. V is TRBV13 and J is TRBJ2-3; 8 bases align to TRBD2. J lost 4 bases, V lost 8 bases, and 11 bases had no gene match. The CDR3 contains 15 residues. CDR1 PRHDT and CDR2 FYEKMQ come from the germline V gene (reference sequence). The DNA for the CDR3 is TGTGCCAGCGAGATAGCGGGAAGGGTATCAGATACGCAGTATTTT. This gives the protein CASEIAGRVSDTQYF.

The sample holds many counts of this clonotype. The rearrangement links TRBV4-3 to TRBJ2-2; D possibly uses TRBD1 or TRBD2 (5 bases each). Trimming removed 0 bases at V and 4 bases at J, with 21 bases between. Germline V gives CDR1 LGHNA, CDR2 YSLEER. This CDR3 comprises 19 residues. The CDR3: CASSQDHFRELQGTGELFF. The CDR3 region has the DNA TGCGCCAGCAGCCAAGACCATTTTCGGGAACTTCAGGGCACCGGGGAGCTGTTTTTT.

In the case of this clonotype: A much larger clone is a single base away; this may be a read error. The J gene is TRBJ2-3, the V gene TRBV7-6; the match to TRBD2 covers 8 bases. CDR3 length: 18 amino acids. Per germline, CDR1 SGHVS and CDR2 FNYEAQ. V gave up 5 bases and J gave up 0 bases; unmatched junction bases: 13. CDR3: CASSHYRTSSASTDTQYF. The DNA of the CDR3 is TGTGCCAGCAGCCACTATAGGACTAGCAGCGCTAGCACAGATACGCAGTATTTT.

This sequence joins TRBV4-1 and TRBJ2-7, with TRBD2 identical over 9 bases. The CDR3 length is 14 residues. V shed 2 bases and J 7 bases; nucleotides not matched to a gene: 6. CDR1 and CDR2 (germline): MGHRA, YSYEKL. In nucleotides, the CDR3 is TGCGCCAGCAGCCAATTAGCGGGAGAGGTTGAGCAGTACTTC. Its translation: CASSQLAGEVEQYF.

This clonotype was seen a handful of times. The chain joins TRBV29-1 to TRBJ2-1, with 9 bases aligning to TRBD1. The J segment lost 1 base and the V segment lost 7 bases, leaving 5 bases of the junction unmatched. This CDR3 region has 14 residues. Per the germline V gene, CDR1 is SQVTM and CDR2 is ANQGSEA. The CDR3 loop reads CSGQGQGSYNEQFF. The CDR3 region has the DNA TGCAGCGGCCAAGGACAGGGGTCCTACAATGAGCAGTTCTTC.

There are a few counts of this clonotype. The rearrangement links TRBV30 to TRBJ2-7; D is unclear. V lost 2 bases and J lost 5, with 16 bases in between. This CDR3 has 14 residues. Germline values: CDR1 GTSNPN, CDR2 SVGIG (reference sequence). The CDR3 is CAWSIGRNLDEQYF. CDR3 nucleotide sequence: TGTGCCTGGAGTATCGGACGAAATCTTGACGAGCAGTACTTC. Looking up the rest from reference TRBV30 and TRBJ2-7 gives the full variable domain: SQTIHQWPATLVQPVGSPLSLECTVEGTSNPNLYWYRQAAGRGLQLLFYSVGIGQISSEVPQNLSASRPQDRQFILSSKKLLLSDSGFYLCAWSIGRNLDEQYFGPGTRLTVT.

This clonotype has ten or more counts. V gene TRBV6-5 combines with J gene TRBJ1-3, with 7 positions matching TRBD1. The germline CDR1 and CDR2 sequences are MNHEY and SVGAGI. There are 15 residues in the CDR3. J lost 4 bases, V lost 7 bases, and 10 bases had no gene match. CDR3 bases: TGTGCCAGCAAGACCACAGGGGTATCCGGAAACACCATATATTTT. Translation gives CASKTTGVSGNTIYF.

The J gene is TRBJ2-3, the V gene TRBV6-1; D gene ambiguous. V lost 3 bases to trimming and J lost 4 bases, with 11 bases between them. In germline, CDR1 is MNHNS, CDR2 SASEGT. CDR3 length: 14 residues. The DNA of the CDR3 is TGTGCCAGCAGTGATCTCACACCAGCAGATACGCAGTATTTT. This sequence encodes CASSDLTPADTQYF.

The chain links TRBV6-6 to TRBJ2-7; perhaps D is TRBD1 or TRBD2 (5 bases each). The V gene lost 6 bases and the J gene lost 3 bases, with 15 bases spanning the gap. The germline gives CDR1 MNHNY, CDR2 SVGAGI (reference sequence). This CDR3 is 14 amino acids long. DNA of the CDR3: TGTGCCAGCAGCCCCGGGGACCATTACTACGAGCAGTACTTC. Amino acid sequence: CASSPGDHYYEQYF.

For this clonotype: Being one base from a much bigger clone, this may be a read error. This chain links TRBV28 with TRBJ2-5; 7 bases match TRBD1. This CDR3 comprises 15 residues. With V trimmed by 3 bases and J by 5 bases, 9 bases remained unmatched. Germline V gives CDR1 MDHEN, CDR2 SYDVKM. The CDR3 region has the DNA TGTGCCAGCAGTTTCATCATGGGCAGGGGGGAGACCCAGTACTTC. It is translated as CASSFIMGRGETQYF. Based on the CDR3 plus reference TRBV28 and TRBJ2-5, the full variable domain is DVKVTQSSRYLVKRTGEKVFLECVQDMDHENMFWYRQDPGLGLRLIYFSYDVKMKEKGDIPEGYSVSREKKERFSLILESASTNQTSMYLCASSFIMGRGETQYFGPGTRLLVL.